Included here is one T cell receptor (beta chain) sequence, with context. Its antigen is not identified. The source of the sample is a study of long-term antiretroviral therapy in people with HIV. In the study overall: The study's earliest collections predate the 2015 immediate-ART recommendation by about a decade. Study results and limitations: Increased diversity was seen after ART, yet it remained lower than in transplant donor controls. Controls had broader CDR3 length ranges than HIV repertoires did.

V lost 3 bases and J 3 bases, leaving 18 bases between the germline ends. The CDR3 is 17 residues long. CDR1 is MNHEY and CDR2 is SMNVEV in the germline V gene (reference sequence). The authors ran the immunoSEQ assay, v3.0, at survey level. Using immunoSEQ multiplex PCR, the repertoire was profiled, and TCRdb retains in-frame clones only, with some absent. There are 28,000 or so clones in the sample; 70% to 90% occur only once, and 3% to 4.5% lies in the top ten. The chain recombines TRBV27 with TRBJ1-5; no clear D gene. The starting material was unsorted PBMCs, obtained 0.8 years before starting antiretroviral therapy. This TCR came from a man between 18 and 35 years old with HIV. The CDR3 region has the DNA TGTGCCAGCAGTTTTTTGTCTCCGGAAGGAGTCAATCAGCCCCAGCATTTT. It encodes CASSFLSPEGVNQPQHF.